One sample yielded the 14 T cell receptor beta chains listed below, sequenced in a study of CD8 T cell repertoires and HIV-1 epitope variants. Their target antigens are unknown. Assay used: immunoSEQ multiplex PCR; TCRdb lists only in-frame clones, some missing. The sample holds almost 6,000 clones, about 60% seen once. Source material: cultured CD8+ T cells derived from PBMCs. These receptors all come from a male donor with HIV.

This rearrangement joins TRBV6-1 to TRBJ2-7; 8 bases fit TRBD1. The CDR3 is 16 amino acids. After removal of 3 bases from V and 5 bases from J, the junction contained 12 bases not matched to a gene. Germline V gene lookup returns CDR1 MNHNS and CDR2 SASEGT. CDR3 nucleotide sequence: TGTGCCAGCAGTGACCCAACTTGGACAGGGTCCCACGAGCAGTACTTC. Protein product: CASSDPTWTGSHEQYF.

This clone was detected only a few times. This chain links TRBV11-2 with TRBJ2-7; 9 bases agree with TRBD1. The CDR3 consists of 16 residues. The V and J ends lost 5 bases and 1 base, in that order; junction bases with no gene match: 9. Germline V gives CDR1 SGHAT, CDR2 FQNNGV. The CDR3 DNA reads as TGTGCCAGCAGCCCCGGGGACAGGGCAGTTTCCTACGAGCAGTACTTC. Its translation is CASSPGDRAVSYEQYF. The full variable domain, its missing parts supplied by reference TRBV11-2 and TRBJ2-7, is EAGVAQSPRYKIIEKRQSVAFWCNPISGHATLYWYQQILGQGPKLLIQFQNNGVVDDSQLPKDRFSAERLKGVDSTLKIQPAKLEDSAVYLCASSPGDRAVSYEQYFGPGTRLTVT.

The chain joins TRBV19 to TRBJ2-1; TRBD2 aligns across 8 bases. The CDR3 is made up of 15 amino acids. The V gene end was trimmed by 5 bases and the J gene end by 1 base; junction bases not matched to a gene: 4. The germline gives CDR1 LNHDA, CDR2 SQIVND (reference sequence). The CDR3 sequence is CASSEAGGSYNEQFF. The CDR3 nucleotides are TGTGCCAGTAGTGAGGCGGGAGGATCCTACAATGAGCAGTTCTTC.

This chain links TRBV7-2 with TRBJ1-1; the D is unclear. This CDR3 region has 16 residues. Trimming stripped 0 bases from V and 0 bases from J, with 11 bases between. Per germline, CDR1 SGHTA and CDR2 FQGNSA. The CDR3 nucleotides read TGTGCCAGCAGCTTAGCAAGTTTTGCGTTGAACACTGAAGCTTTCTTT. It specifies CASSLASFALNTEAFF.

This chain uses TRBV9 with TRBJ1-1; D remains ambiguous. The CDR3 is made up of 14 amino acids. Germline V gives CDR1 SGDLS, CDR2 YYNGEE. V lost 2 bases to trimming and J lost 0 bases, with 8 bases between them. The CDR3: CASSVRSVNTEAFF. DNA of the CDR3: TGTGCCAGCAGCGTTAGGTCGGTGAACACTGAAGCTTTCTTT.

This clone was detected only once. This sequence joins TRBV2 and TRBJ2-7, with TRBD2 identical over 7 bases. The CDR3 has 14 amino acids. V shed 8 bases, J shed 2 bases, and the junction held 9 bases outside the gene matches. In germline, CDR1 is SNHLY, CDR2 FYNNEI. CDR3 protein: CASERGGETYEQYF. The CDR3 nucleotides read TGTGCCAGCGAAAGGGGAGGGGAAACCTACGAGCAGTACTTC.

Written as DNA, the CDR3 is TGTGCCAGCTCCCCCGGGACAGCTTACTACGAGCAGTACTTC. Translating gives CASSPGTAYYEQYF. The J gene is TRBJ2-7, the V gene TRBV18; 7 bases line up with TRBD1. V was pared by 6 bases and J by 3 bases, with 8 bases of the junction left unmatched. The length of the CDR3 is 14 residues. The germline CDR1 and CDR2 sequences are KGHSH and LQKENI.

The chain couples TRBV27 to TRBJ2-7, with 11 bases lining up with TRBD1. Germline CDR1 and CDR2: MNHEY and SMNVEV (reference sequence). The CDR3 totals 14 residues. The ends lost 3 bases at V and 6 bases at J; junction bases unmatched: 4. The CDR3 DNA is TGTGCCAGCAGTTTCGGACAGGGGGCTATCGAGCAGTACTTC. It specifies CASSFGQGAIEQYF.

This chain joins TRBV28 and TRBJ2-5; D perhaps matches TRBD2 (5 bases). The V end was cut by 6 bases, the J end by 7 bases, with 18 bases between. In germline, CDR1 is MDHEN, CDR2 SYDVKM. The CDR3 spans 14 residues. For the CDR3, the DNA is TGTGCCAGCAGCTTCAGGACGGGATTGGGGACCCAGTACTTC. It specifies CASSFRTGLGTQYF.

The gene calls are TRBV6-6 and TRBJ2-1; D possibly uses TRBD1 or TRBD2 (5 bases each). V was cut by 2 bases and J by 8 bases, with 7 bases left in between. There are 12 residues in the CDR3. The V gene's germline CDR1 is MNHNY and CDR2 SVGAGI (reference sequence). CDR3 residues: CASSYVGDEQFF. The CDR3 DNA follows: TGTGCCAGCAGTTACGTGGGGGATGAGCAGTTCTTC.

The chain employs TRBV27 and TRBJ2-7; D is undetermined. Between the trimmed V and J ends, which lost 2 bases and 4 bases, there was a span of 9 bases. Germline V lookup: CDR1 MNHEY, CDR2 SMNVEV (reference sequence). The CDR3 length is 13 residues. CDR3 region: CASSLGSEYEQYF. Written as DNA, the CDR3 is TGTGCCAGCAGTTTAGGCAGCGAATACGAGCAGTACTTC.

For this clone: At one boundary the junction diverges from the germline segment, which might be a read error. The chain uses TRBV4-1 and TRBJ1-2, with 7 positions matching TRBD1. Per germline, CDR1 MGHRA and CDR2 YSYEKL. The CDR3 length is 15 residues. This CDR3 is CASSLGDSGRGGYTF. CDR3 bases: TGTGCCAGCAGCCTAGGGGACAGCGGGAGGGGTGGCTACACCTTC.

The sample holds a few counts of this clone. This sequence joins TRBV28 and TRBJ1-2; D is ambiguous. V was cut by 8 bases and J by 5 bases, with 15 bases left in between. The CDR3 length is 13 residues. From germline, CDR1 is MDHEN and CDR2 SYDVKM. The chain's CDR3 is CASSDPLRYGYTF. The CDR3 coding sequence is TGTGCCAGCTCCGACCCCTTGCGTTATGGCTACACCTTC.

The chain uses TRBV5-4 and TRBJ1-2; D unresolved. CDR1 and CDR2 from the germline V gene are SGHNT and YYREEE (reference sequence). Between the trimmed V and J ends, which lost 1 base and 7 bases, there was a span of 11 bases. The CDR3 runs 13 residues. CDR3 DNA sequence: TGTGCCAGCAGCTTGAAGTTAGTGGGTGGCTACACCTTC. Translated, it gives CASSLKLVGGYTF.